The 15 T cell receptor beta chains in this list originate from one sample, sequenced in a study of Graves' ophthalmopathy and Graves' hyperthyroidism. From RNA, the CDR3 regions of TCR beta chains were amplified and sequenced. The authors performed first-round RT-PCR with HTBI primers and then a second-round multiplex PCR. TCRdb redid the calling of the multiplex PCR reads with MiXCR, one entry per CDR3 protein. Of more than 1,000,000 distinct CDR3 sequences listed, less than 45% are singletons. Sequenced material: peripheral blood or thyroid tissue (not recorded which). All receptors derive from an adult man with Graves' hyperthyroidism.

This chain connects TRBV5-6 to TRBJ1-5; D ambiguous. Trimming shortened V by 6 bases and J by 2 bases, and 12 bases separated the two germline ends. Germline CDR1 SGHDT, CDR2 YYEEEE. This CDR3 comprises 14 residues. The CDR3: CASTRLGGNQPQHF. CDR3 coding DNA: TGTGCCAGCACCCGACTGGGTGGCAATCAGCCCCAGCATTTT.

This clonotype was observed a few times. The rearrangement uses TRBV7-2 and TRBJ2-7; D not resolved. Trimming pared 2 bases from V and 1 base from J, leaving 15 bases between. Germline V gene lookup returns CDR1 SGHTA and CDR2 FQGNSA. The CDR3 covers 16 residues. The CDR3 protein is CASSLSSGSGSYEQYF. CDR3 DNA sequence: TGTGCCAGCAGCTTATCTTCCGGGTCGGGTTCCTACGAGCAGTACTTC.

V usage is TRBV10-3 and J usage is TRBJ1-6; 12 bases are a match to TRBD1. Trimming took 6 bases from V and 10 from J; bases not matched to a gene: 7. Germline values: CDR1 ENHRY, CDR2 SYGVKD. The CDR3 contains 15 residues. For the CDR3, the DNA is TGTGCCATCAGGATCTCCGGGACAGGGGGCTCACCCCTCCACTTT. It is translated as CAIRISGTGGSPLHF.

This clonotype occurred many times. V and J are TRBV25-1 and TRBJ2-7; 7 bases are shared with TRBD2. This CDR3 has 13 amino acids. J gave up 3 bases and V 8 bases, and 7 bases lay outside the gene matches. CDR1 MGHDK and CDR2 SYGVNS come from the germline V gene. The CDR3 reads CASSKGTNYEQYF. CDR3 bases: TGTGCCAGCTCCAAAGGGACTAACTACGAGCAGTACTTC.

With respect to this clonotype: With a much larger clone just one base away, this may be a read error. The rearrangement uses TRBV7-9 and TRBJ2-5; the D gene could be TRBD1 or TRBD2 (5 bases each). CDR3 length: 18 amino acids. Germline lookup yields CDR1 SEHNR and CDR2 FQNEAQ (reference sequence). V was trimmed by 7 bases and J by 4 bases, leaving 28 bases between them. The CDR3 here is CASTATARGRTTRETQYF. In DNA, the CDR3 is TGTGCCAGCACCGCGACCGCCCGGGGCAGGACAACACGAGAGACCCAGTACTTC.

The rearrangement joins TRBV19 to TRBJ2-2; D is possibly TRBD1 (6 bases). Germline V gene data show CDR1 as LNHDA and CDR2 as SQIVND (reference sequence). This CDR3 is 15 amino acids long. Trimming left V 6 bases short and J 0 bases short, with 11 bases between. The chain's CDR3 is CASSTGWTNTGELFF. The CDR3 region has the DNA TGTGCCAGTAGCACAGGGTGGACGAACACCGGGGAGCTGTTTTTT.

The rearrangement links TRBV9 to TRBJ2-5; 8 bases line up with TRBD2. The V gene's germline CDR1 is SGDLS and CDR2 YYNGEE. V shed 0 bases and J 3 bases; nucleotides not matched to a gene: 7. The CDR3 spans 16 residues. The CDR3 sequence: CASSVALGAGEETQYF. CDR3 DNA: TGTGCCAGCAGCGTAGCTCTCGGAGCGGGAGAAGAGACCCAGTACTTC.

The chain couples TRBV7-9 to TRBJ2-7, with 13 bases that match TRBD2. Germline lookup yields CDR1 SEHNR and CDR2 FQNEAQ (reference sequence). Trimming removed 5 bases from V and 5 bases from J; junction bases left unmatched: 6. This CDR3 region has 15 residues. The CDR3 sequence is CASSTRLAGGDEQYF. The CDR3, as DNA: TGTGCCAGCAGCACCCGACTAGCGGGAGGCGACGAGCAGTACTTC.

The rearrangement uses TRBV12-3 or TRBV12-4 and TRBJ1-5; maybe TRBD1 (5 bases). Trimming stripped 6 bases from V and 1 base from J, with 16 bases between. The CDR3 is made up of 16 amino acids. The CDR3 loop is CASSRGASLSNQPQHF. CDR3 nucleotides: TGTGCCAGCAGCCGAGGGGCGTCCCTGAGCAATCAGCCCCAGCATTTT.

This clonotype was seen ten or more times. V is TRBV7-9 and J is TRBJ2-5; TRBD1 agrees at 9 bases. This CDR3 contains 16 residues. The germline V gene encodes CDR1 SEHNR and CDR2 FQNEAQ (reference sequence). V lost 2 bases to trimming and J lost 4 bases; unmatched junction nucleotides: 8. CDR3 sequence reads: CASSLPTGGSSETQYF. The CDR3, as DNA: TGTGCCAGCAGCTTACCAACAGGGGGCAGTTCAGAGACCCAGTACTTC.

The CDR3 loop is CASTLMTGTEAFF. In nucleotides, the CDR3 is TGTGCCAGCACCCTGATGACAGGGACTGAAGCTTTCTTT. V usage is TRBV7-6 and J usage is TRBJ1-1, with TRBD1 matching over 7 bases. V was clipped by 7 bases and J by 5 bases; unmatched bases: 7. CDR3 length: 13 amino acids. The germline V gene encodes CDR1 SGHVS and CDR2 FNYEAQ. The variable domain in full, with the rest retrieved from reference TRBV7-6 and TRBJ1-1, is GAGVSQSPRYKVTKRGQDVALRCDPISGHVSLYWYRQALGQGPEFLTYFNYEAQQDKSGLPNDRFSAERPEGSISTLTIQRTEQRDSAMYRCASTLMTGTEAFFGQGTRLTVV.

The rearrangement links TRBV20-1 to TRBJ1-2, with D hard to call. V gave up 8 bases and J gave up 8 bases, with 15 bases separating them. Germline V gene lookup returns CDR1 DFQATT and CDR2 SNEGSKA (reference sequence). The CDR3 runs to 11 residues. CDR3 nucleotides: TGCAGTTCCGATCCTCCCGCGGGCTACACCTTC. Translation: CSSDPPAGYTF.

This clonotype was counted at least ten times. The chain joins TRBV20-1 to TRBJ2-5, with D perhaps being TRBD1 or TRBD2 (6 bases each). V lost 2 bases, J lost 5 bases, and 12 bases lay in between. This CDR3 spans 13 amino acids. Germline V gene sequence: CDR1 DFQATT, CDR2 SNEGSKA (reference sequence). The CDR3 is CSARIMGGETQYF. The DNA of the CDR3 is TGCAGTGCTAGAATTATGGGGGGCGAGACCCAGTACTTC.

This clonotype was picked up one time. The V call is TRBV7-2, the J call TRBJ2-2, with D possibly matching TRBD2 (6 bases). The CDR3 length is 17 residues. V was trimmed by 6 bases and J by 4 bases, leaving 21 bases between them. From germline, CDR1 is SGHTA and CDR2 FQGNSA. CDR3 sequence: CASRGGGTTAFTGELFF. The CDR3 DNA reads TGTGCCAGCAGGGGAGGTGGGACGACGGCCTTCACCGGGGAGCTGTTTTTT.

In DNA, the CDR3 is TGTGCCAGCAGGGGCGGGGGGGCCTTGCCGGAGACCCAGTACTTC. Translated: CASRGGGALPETQYF. The V gene is TRBV12-3 or TRBV12-4, the J gene TRBJ2-5; 9 bases are a match to TRBD2. The CDR3 spans 15 residues. V gave up 6 bases and J gave up 5 bases; unmatched junction bases: 10.